This T cell receptor beta chain was observed in a study of early T cells in non-severe SARS-CoV-2 infection. The wider study: The study sequenced bulk RNA from unsorted whole blood, with chains unpaired.

The CDR3 spans 16 residues. The germline V gene encodes CDR1 SGHRS and CDR2 YFSETQ. V shed 5 bases and J shed 3 bases, with 19 bases lying between them. Via MiXCR, TCRdb re-called the 5' RACE reads, giving one row per CDR3 protein. The repertoire holds about 68,000 distinct CDR3 sequences, roughly a tenth seen once, with 6.4% in the top ten. Specimen: whole blood. This receptor was identified in an adult who was a healthcare worker with PCR-confirmed SARS-CoV-2 infection or an uninfected control (not recorded which). J is TRBJ2-3 and V is TRBV5-1; D perhaps matches TRBD2 (6 bases). CDR3 sequence reads: CASRFGGPFSTDTQYF. Written as DNA, the CDR3 is TGCGCCAGCAGGTTTGGAGGGCCATTCTCAACAGATACGCAGTATTTT. Full variable domain (missing parts from reference TRBV5-1 and TRBJ2-3): KAGVTQTPRYLIKTRGQQVTLSCSPISGHRSVSWYQQTPGQGLQFLFEYFSETQRNKGNFPGRFSGRQFSNSRSEMNVSTLELGDSALYLCASRFGGPFSTDTQYFGPGTRLTVL.